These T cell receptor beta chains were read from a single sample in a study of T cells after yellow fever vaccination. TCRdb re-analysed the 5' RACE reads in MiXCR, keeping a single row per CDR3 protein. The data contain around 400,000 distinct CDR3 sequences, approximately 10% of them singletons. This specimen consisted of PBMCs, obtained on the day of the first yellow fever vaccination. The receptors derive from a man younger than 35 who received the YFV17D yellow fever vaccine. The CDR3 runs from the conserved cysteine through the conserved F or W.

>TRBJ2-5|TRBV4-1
CASSHRQGARRDQETQYF
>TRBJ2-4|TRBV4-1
CASSLEAGIQYF
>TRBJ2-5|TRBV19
CASSIERGQETQYF
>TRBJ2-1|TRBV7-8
CASRGRVHYNEQFF
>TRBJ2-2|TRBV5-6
CASRGVPNTGELFF
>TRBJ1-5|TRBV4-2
CASSQGGEEQPQHF
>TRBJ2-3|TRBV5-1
CASSFESDTQYF
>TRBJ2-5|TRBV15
CATSLENQYQETQYF
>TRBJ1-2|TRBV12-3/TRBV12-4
CASSLARGKGGYTF
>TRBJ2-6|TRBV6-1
CASSDGGTGANVLTF
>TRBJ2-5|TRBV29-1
CSVESGRGGQETQYF
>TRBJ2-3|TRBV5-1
CASSRRLAGILNTQYF
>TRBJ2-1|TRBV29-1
CSVGGLDNEQFF
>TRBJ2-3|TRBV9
CASSSPRGGAGDTQYF
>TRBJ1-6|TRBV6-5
CASSYVSGLRDSPLHF
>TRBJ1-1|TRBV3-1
CASRQGAARAFF
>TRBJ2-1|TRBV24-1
CATSDSRQGTTEQFF
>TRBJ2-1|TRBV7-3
CASSLHPGTSYNEQFF
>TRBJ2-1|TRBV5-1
CASSWGLIRDEQFF
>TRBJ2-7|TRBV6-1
CASRRGYFSYEQYF
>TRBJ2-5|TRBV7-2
CASSSRLTGSGKSETQYF
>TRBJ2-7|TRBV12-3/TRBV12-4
CASRQDFHEQYF
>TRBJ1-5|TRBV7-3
CASSKDRGQPQHF
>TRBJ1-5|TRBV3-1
CASSQQGGEPQHF
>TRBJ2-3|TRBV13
CASSPRLAGMHEDTQYF
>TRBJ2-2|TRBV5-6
CASSLSTVNTGELFF
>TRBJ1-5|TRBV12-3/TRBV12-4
CASSLGSGGAFQPQHF
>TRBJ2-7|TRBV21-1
CASSKEASGGTSSYEQYF
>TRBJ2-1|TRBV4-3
CASSQEFVGADYNEQFF
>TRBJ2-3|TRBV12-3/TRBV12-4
CASSQGETDTQYF
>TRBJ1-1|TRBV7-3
CASSERQGAARTFF